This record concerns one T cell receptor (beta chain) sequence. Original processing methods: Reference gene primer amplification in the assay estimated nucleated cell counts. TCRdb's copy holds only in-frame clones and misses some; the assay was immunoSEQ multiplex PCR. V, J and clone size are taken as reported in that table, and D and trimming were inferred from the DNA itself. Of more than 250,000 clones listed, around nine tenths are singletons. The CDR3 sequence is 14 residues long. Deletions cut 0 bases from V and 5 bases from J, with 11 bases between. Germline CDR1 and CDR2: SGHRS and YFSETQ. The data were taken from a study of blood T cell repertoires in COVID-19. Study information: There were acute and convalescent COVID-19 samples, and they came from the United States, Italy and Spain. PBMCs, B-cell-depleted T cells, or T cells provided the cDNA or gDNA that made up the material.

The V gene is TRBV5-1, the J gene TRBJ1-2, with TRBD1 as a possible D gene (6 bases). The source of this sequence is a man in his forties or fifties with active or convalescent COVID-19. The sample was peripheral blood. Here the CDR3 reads CASSLGTQGYGYTF. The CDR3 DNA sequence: TGCGCCAGCAGCTTGGGTACTCAGGGGTATGGCTACACCTTC.